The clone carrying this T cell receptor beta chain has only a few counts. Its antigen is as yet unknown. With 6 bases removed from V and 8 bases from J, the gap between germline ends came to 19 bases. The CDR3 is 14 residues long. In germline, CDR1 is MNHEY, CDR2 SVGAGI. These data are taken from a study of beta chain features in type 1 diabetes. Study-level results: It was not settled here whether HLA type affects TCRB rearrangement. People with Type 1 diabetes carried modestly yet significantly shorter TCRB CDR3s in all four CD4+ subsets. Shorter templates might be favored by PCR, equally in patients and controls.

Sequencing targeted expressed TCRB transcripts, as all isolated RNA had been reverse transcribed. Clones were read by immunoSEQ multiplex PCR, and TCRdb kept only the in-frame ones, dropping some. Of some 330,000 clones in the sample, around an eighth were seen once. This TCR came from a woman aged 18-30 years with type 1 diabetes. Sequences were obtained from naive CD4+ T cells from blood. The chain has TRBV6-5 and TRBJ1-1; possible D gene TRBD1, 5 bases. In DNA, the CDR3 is TGTGCCAGCAGGTTTGGCAGCGGGGCGGCGGAAGCTTTCTTT. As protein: CASRFGSGAAEAFF.